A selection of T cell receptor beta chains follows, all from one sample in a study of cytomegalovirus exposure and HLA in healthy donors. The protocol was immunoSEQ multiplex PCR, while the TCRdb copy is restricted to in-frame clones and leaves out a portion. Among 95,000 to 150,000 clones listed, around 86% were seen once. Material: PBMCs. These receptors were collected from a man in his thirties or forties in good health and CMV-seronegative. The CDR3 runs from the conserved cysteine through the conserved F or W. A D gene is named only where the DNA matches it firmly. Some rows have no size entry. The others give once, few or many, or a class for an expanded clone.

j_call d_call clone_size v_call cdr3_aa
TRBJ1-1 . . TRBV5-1 CASSLESVNTEAFF
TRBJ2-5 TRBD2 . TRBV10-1 CASSELTSGAYQETQYF
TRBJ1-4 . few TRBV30 CAYNRPTNEKLFF
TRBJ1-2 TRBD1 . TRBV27 CASRPGGGYGYTF
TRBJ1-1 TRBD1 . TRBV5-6 CASSYLQGRAFF
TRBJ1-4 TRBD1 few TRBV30 CAFVPGQGREKLFF
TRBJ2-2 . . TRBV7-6 CASSLVTGVNTGELFF
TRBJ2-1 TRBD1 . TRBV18 CASSYRQGQYNEQFF
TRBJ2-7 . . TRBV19 CASSPETGPYEQYF
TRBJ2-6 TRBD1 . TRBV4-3 CASSQPRRGQGGSGANGLTF
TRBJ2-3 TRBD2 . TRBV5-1 CASSYGLAGAGTDTQYF
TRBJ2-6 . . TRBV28 CASSSRGPGANVLTF
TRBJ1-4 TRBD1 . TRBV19 CASRATGASEKLFF
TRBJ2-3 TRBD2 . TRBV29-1 CSVERGGRDTQYF
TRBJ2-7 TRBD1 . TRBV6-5 CASSYSWGQGGYEQYF
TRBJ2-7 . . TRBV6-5 CASSYVGGGGNYEQYF
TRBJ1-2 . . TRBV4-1 CASSQDPGNAGPGGYTF
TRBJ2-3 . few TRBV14 CASSRGIPDTQYF
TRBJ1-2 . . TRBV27 CASPEGGPRFYGYTF
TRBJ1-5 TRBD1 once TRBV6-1 CASSEGTGGRQPQHF
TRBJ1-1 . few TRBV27 CASSGVGSTEAFF
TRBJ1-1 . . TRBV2 CASSEEAQGFNEAFF
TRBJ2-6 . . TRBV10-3 CAISDFLPGANGLTF
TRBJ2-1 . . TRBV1 CTSSQDLGQGDNEQFF
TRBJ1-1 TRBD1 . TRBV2 CASGSGTGLGAFF
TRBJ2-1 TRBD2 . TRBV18 CASSPSGGVVMYNEQFF
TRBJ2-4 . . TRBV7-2 CASSSSGENSQYF
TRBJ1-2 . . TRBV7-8 CASSLEVQGYGYTF
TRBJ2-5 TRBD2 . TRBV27 CASSLKTSGQETQYF
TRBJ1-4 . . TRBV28 CASSLRGEKLFF
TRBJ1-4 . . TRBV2 CASSDWEGLGLFF
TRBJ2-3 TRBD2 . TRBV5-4 CASSLRGGAGTDTQYF
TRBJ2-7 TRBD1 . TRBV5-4 CASSSAGQGSPYEQYF
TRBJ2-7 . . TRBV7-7 CASSRGASYEQYF
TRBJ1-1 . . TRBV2 CASSEQGHLNTEAFF
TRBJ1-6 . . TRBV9 CASSSAGAVYNSPLHF
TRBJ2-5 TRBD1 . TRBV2 CASRAGTGGGEETQYF
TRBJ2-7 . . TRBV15 CATSAARGGYEQYF
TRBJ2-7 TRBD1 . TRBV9 CASSVGTGVYEQYF
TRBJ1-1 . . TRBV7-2 CASSPGQMNTEAFF
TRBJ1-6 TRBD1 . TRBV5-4 CASSLGTTGGDNSPLHF
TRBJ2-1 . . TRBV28 CASRTGGPVNEQFF
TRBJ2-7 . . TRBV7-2 CASSSPRAGYTYEQYF
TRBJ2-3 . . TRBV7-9 CASSLGRGHRGDTQYF
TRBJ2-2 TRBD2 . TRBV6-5 CATSPGGLNTGELFF
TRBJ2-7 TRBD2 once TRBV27 CASSLGGDSYEQYF
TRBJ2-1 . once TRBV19 CASSIDLETTYNEQFF
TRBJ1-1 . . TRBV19 CASSIAGDRTEAFF
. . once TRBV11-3 CASSLDDSHYEQYF
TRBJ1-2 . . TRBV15 CATSRDSSGYTF
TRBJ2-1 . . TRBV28 CASSLGRGRAKGNEQFF
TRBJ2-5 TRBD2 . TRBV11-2 CASSSRLAGGGETQYF
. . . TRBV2 CASSGYEQYF